This T cell receptor (beta chain) was captured by sequencing in a study of Graves' ophthalmopathy and Graves' hyperthyroidism (dated by TCRdb to 2017 to 2018). Broadly, across the study: Peripheral blood was collected at initial diagnosis, prior to any treatment. The study used TCR beta repertoire signatures to distinguish Graves' ophthalmopathy from Graves' hyperthyroidism and to predict progression to ophthalmopathy. In total, 135 blood samples were TCR-sequenced: some 40 ophthalmopathy, some 75 hyperthyroidism and roughly 17 hyperthyroidism-to-ophthalmopathy patients. A discovery set of 95 to 100 patients (43 ophthalmopathy, 57 stable hyperthyroidism) was enrolled to explore V-J signatures distinguishing ophthalmopathy from hyperthyroidism. The independent validation cohort included 18 to 20 hyperthyroidism patients plus 17 patients who later progressed from hyperthyroidism to ophthalmopathy. In five or six hyperthyroidism patients, T-cell repertoires of thyroid tissue and blood were compared. Following sample collection, hyperthyroidism patients were given methimazole at a starting dose of 30 mg daily, and ophthalmopathy patients were given high-dose intravenous methylprednisolone.

What the research found in general, with its limitations: Sample size was not predetermined statistically, and investigators were not blinded to group allocation. In cross-validation, the 13-signature model distinguished ophthalmopathy from stable hyperthyroidism with about 87% sensitivity and just under 84% specificity, and in the test set the corresponding values were about 80% and 75%. In validation, the model predicted ophthalmopathy progression with more than 70% sensitivity and 72% to 80% specificity; approximately 12 predicted patients were CT-confirmed with GO in a median of about 7.1 months. Most expanded thyroid clonotypes with frequency above 0.001 were also detected in blood, suggesting blood repertoires may reflect the thyroid immune response.

The germline V gene encodes CDR1 MNHEY and CDR2 SVGAGI. Trimming at the junction amounts to 10 bases on V and 4 bases on J, and the germline ends lie 25 bases apart. The CDR3 measures 16 amino acids from cysteine to phenylalanine. Only CDR3 DNA is held: 48 bases, read in frame from base 1. Ophthalmopathy patients were characterized by moderately to severely active disease, a Clinical Activity Score of at least 3, a NOSPECS grade of at least 4, and a disease duration under 3 months. Patients with other autoimmune diseases, uncontrolled infections, pregnancy or lactation were excluded from the study. Diagnosis relied on clinical symptoms, serum thyroxine, TRAb, thyroid ultrasound and orbital computed tomography. PBMCs were isolated from more than 8 ml of fresh peripheral blood by Ficoll-Paque density gradient centrifugation. Trizol reagent was used to extract the total RNA, and its quality was then checked on an Agilent 2100 Bioanalyzer.

For repertoire sequencing, the TCR beta CDR3 regions were amplified from RNA transcripts. HTBI primers and the Qiagen OneStep RT-PCR kit were used in a first-round RT-PCR, which was followed by a second-round multiplex PCR, size selection and purification. Sequencing of the libraries was carried out on an Illumina HiSeq2000 in paired-end mode with 100 bp reads. The original methods were these. SOAPnuke was used to process the reads, removing any read that contained adapters or uncalled bases, had a mean Phred below 15, or lacked an exact match to the constant primer or identifier. High-quality paired reads were merged with COPE v1.2.5. Unique nucleotide sequences were defined as clonotypes and aligned to IMGT TRB V, D and J references using MiTCR v1.1. Analysis was restricted to V-J combinations with a frequency above 0.0001, which covered just over 98% of repertoires. A TCR clonal expansion and chaos score per V-J combination was defined as the ratio of F50 clonal expansion to chaos observed in the TCRdist matrix. Welch's t-statistics and random forest were used to reduce the features to some 13 V-J combinations, which were then used as input to a naive Bayes classifier. Thyroid-blood repertoire similarity was quantified with the Morisita-Horn index. TCRdb reprocessing: public reads trimmed at Q25 with fastp, clones called with MiXCR, in-frame beta chains kept. All rows with the same CDR3 protein become a single entry with the most common DNA and genes. What appears here as the V and J calls and clone size reflects TCRdb's work, not the paper's. This sample has approximately 700,000 distinct CDR3 sequences in its table, and 40% of those were observed once. Jointly, the top ten make up 40% to 45% of the sample.

Points on this clonotype: What antigen it recognizes has not been identified. Base quality data are lacking; no much larger clone is found one base away.

The sequence is built from TRBV6-5 and TRBJ1-1; the D gene is possibly TRBD1, with 6 bases matching. This clonotype was sampled from an adult man with Graves' ophthalmopathy. The sample consisted of peripheral blood. The CDR3 region reads CANLRPGEGVGTEAFF. In nucleotides, the sequence is TGTGCCAACCTACGACCAGGGGAGGGAGTGGGCACTGAAGCTTTCTTT.